Reported below is one TCR beta chain. What it recognizes is unknown. The data derive from a study of T cells in localized non-small cell lung cancer. Sequencing used immunoSEQ multiplex PCR; TCRdb keeps in-frame clones, though not all of them. This table has roughly 35,000 clones, approximately 90% appearing once. Findings of the study overall: In adjacent lung appeared a median about 57 of the top 100 tumor clones. One tumor region alone was sequenced, and heterogeneity therefore remains possible.

The CDR3 contains 16 residues. J gave up 10 bases and V 2 bases, and 11 bases lay outside the gene matches. CDR1 and CDR2 (germline): KGHSH, LQKENI. V usage is TRBV18 and J usage is TRBJ2-5; 12 nucleotides agree with TRBD2. The specimen comprised peripheral blood, sampled before any cancer treatment. The sequence came from a female donor aged 60 or older with stage I lung adenocarcinoma. The CDR3 loop reads CASSPGLAGIPGVQYF. DNA for the CDR3: TGTGCCAGCTCACCAGGACTAGCGGGGATTCCAGGGGTCCAGTACTTC.